This is a list of T cell receptor beta chains from one sample in a study of blood T cell repertoires in COVID-19. Using immunoSEQ multiplex PCR, the repertoire was profiled, and TCRdb retains in-frame clones only, with some absent. Among some 200,000 clones listed, 94% were seen once. Sequenced material: peripheral blood. The receptors derive from a man aged 30 to 45 with COVID-19, enrolled during active disease. Both conserved end residues are part of each CDR3. The D gene is left open where the match is weak. Rows may omit the clone size; those that give it use once, few, many or a size class.

d_call	j_call	v_call	clone_size	cdr3_nt	cdr3_aa
TRBD1	TRBJ1-2	TRBV4-2	few	TGTGCCAGCAGCCAAGGGGACAGCAACTATGGCTACACCTTC	CASSQGDSNYGYTF
NA	TRBJ1-6	TRBV5-1	NA	TGCGCCAGCAGCTTGGGGGACACAAATTCACCCCTCCACTTT	CASSLGDTNSPLHF
TRBD2	TRBJ2-7	TRBV5-6	NA	TGTGCCAGCAGCTTGACTAGCGGGGGGGCTTACGAGCAGTACTTC	CASSLTSGGAYEQYF
NA	TRBJ1-2	TRBV9	NA	TGTGCCAGCAGCGTAGGTTATGGGGGGAGTGACTATGGCTACACCTTC	CASSVGYGGSDYGYTF
NA	TRBJ1-2	TRBV12-2	NA	TGTGCAAGTCGTGGACAGGGCTTATATGGCTACACCTTC	CASRGQGLYGYTF
NA	TRBJ2-2	TRBV9	NA	TGTGCCAGCAGCGTAAGCAACACCGGGGAGCTGTTTTTT	CASSVSNTGELFF
TRBD1	TRBJ2-3	TRBV6-1	NA	TGTGCCAGCAGTGAGAACAGGGGTGATACGCAGTATTTT	CASSENRGDTQYF
NA	TRBJ1-1	TRBV7-9	NA	TGTGCCAGCAGCCGGGGGGCAGATACTGAAGCTTTCTTT	CASSRGADTEAFF
NA	TRBJ1-4	TRBV5-1	NA	TGCGCCAGCAGCTTGGCGGGTGGAAAAGAAAAACTGTTTTTT	CASSLAGGKEKLFF
TRBD2	TRBJ2-5	TRBV6-1	NA	TGTGCCAGCAGTGAAAGCGGGGGACAAGAGACCCAGTACTTC	CASSESGGQETQYF
NA	TRBJ1-2	TRBV4-1	few	TGCGCCAGCAGCCCCTCCGTTAACTATGGCTACACCTTC	CASSPSVNYGYTF
TRBD1	TRBJ2-7	TRBV2	NA	TGTGCCAGCAGTGAGGGCAGGGGGCGTTTGAAGGACGAGCAGTACTTC	CASSEGRGRLKDEQYF
TRBD1	TRBJ1-4	TRBV9	NA	TGTGCCAGCAGCGGGACAGGCCAAGATGAAAAACTGTTTTTT	CASSGTGQDEKLFF
NA	TRBJ2-5	TRBV5-4	NA	TGTGCCAGCAGCTTGGCCCAAGGGGCCAGAGAGACCCAGTACTTC	CASSLAQGARETQYF
NA	TRBJ1-6	TRBV6-5	NA	TGTGCCAGCAGTTTGGGGGGGGGTGTGGCTTCACCCCTCCACTTT	CASSLGGGVASPLHF
TRBD1	TRBJ2-5	TRBV18	NA	TGTGCCAGCTCACCAAGGGACAGGGTCGTGGAGACCCAGTACTTC	CASSPRDRVVETQYF
TRBD1	TRBJ2-1	TRBV5-1	NA	TGCGCCAGCAGCCCCCGGACAGGGACCTACAATGAGCAGTTCTTC	CASSPRTGTYNEQFF
NA	TRBJ1-2	TRBV11-2	NA	TGTGCCAGCAGCCTAGGGGTAGGCTGGCGGGGCTACACCTTC	CASSLGVGWRGYTF
TRBD1	TRBJ1-2	TRBV12-5	NA	TGTGCTAGTGCTAAGTCGTCCGGGACAGGGTTTTACAACTATGGCTACACCTTC	CASAKSSGTGFYNYGYTF
NA	TRBJ2-4	TRBV27	NA	TGTGCCAGCAGTTTGGCAGGCGAAAACATTCAGTACTTC	CASSLAGENIQYF
TRBD2	TRBJ2-7	TRBV6-5	NA	TGTGCCAGCAGATTCACTAGCGGGTCCTCCTACGAGCAGTACTTC	CASRFTSGSSYEQYF
NA	TRBJ2-7	TRBV21-1	NA	TGTGCCGGGCCTGACAGGGTCGTCAACGAGCAGTACTTC	CAGPDRVVNEQYF
NA	TRBJ2-7	TRBV11-2	NA	TGTGCCAGCAGCTTAGATCGGAGGGGTGAGCAGTACTTC	CASSLDRRGEQYF
TRBD2	TRBJ2-3	TRBV29-1	once	TGCAGCGCCCTAGCGGGGCCCACAGATACGCAGTATTTT	CSALAGPTDTQYF
NA	TRBJ2-3	TRBV5-1	once	TGCGCCAGCAGCTTGCGGGGGAGCACAGATACGCAGTATTTT	CASSLRGSTDTQYF
NA	TRBJ1-2	TRBV12-3/TRBV12-4	NA	TGTGCCAGCAGTCCCCCAGGGAATGGCTACACCTTC	CASSPPGNGYTF
NA	TRBJ2-2	TRBV6-5	NA	TGTGCCAGCACCACAACAGGGCGCACCGGGGAGCTGTTTTTT	CASTTTGRTGELFF
TRBD1	TRBJ1-2	TRBV10-3	once	TGTGCCATCAGTGAGTCCAAGGGACAGCTCCACTATGGCTACACCTTC	CAISESKGQLHYGYTF
NA	TRBJ1-2	TRBV27	NA	TGTGCCAGCAGGATACAGGGAGGGACTAACTATGGCTACACCTTC	CASRIQGGTNYGYTF
NA	TRBJ2-3	TRBV18	NA	TGTGCCAGCTCACCGGGGGCGAAGTCAAGCACAGATACGCAGTATTTT	CASSPGAKSSTDTQYF
TRBD1	TRBJ1-5	TRBV19	NA	TGTGCCAGTAGTCGTACAGGGGTGGAACAGCCCCAGCATTTT	CASSRTGVEQPQHF
NA	TRBJ1-5	TRBV7-2	NA	TGTGCCAGCAGCTTATCCCCAGGGGCCGCTCAGCCCCAGCATTTT	CASSLSPGAAQPQHF
NA	TRBJ1-1	TRBV6-5	NA	TGTGCCAGCAGTCGAACAGGGAGGGCTGAAGCTTTCTTT	CASSRTGRAEAFF
NA	TRBJ1-2	TRBV13	NA	TGTGCCAGCAGCCCAAGGGGCAGGGTAGGCGACTACACCTTC	CASSPRGRVGDYTF
NA	TRBJ1-2	TRBV30	NA	TGTGCCTTGGACCTACGGACGGGAGGGTATGGCTACACCTTC	CALDLRTGGYGYTF
TRBD1	TRBJ1-3	TRBV7-9	once	TGTGCCAGCAGAGCACAGGGGGCGCCGGGAAACACCATATATTTT	CASRAQGAPGNTIYF
TRBD1	TRBJ1-4	TRBV25-1	NA	TGTGCCAGCAGTGACCCCAGGGGGGCTAATGAAAAACTGTTTTTT	CASSDPRGANEKLFF
NA	TRBJ2-7	TRBV7-2	NA	TGTGCCAGCAGCCGGGACACCTCATACGAGCAGTACTTC	CASSRDTSYEQYF
NA	TRBJ1-2	TRBV25-1	NA	TGTGCCAGCAGCGCGATATCCGGGGGGGGCTACACCTTC	CASSAISGGGYTF
TRBD2	TRBJ2-1	TRBV9	NA	TGTGCCAGCAGCGTAGTCCCTAGCGGGGGGCATAATGAGCAGTTCTTC	CASSVVPSGGHNEQFF
NA	TRBJ2-1	TRBV18	NA	TGTGCCAGCTCACCAACCCAGGAAGTGGTCAATGAGCAGTTCTTC	CASSPTQEVVNEQFF
NA	TRBJ2-1	TRBV27	once	TGTGCCAGCAGCCTCGGACAGAGACCCTACAATGAGCAGTTCTTC	CASSLGQRPYNEQFF
TRBD1	TRBJ1-1	TRBV14	NA	TGTGCCAGCAGCCCTCGACAGGGGACCACTGAAGCTTTCTTT	CASSPRQGTTEAFF
NA	TRBJ2-3	TRBV3-1/TRBV3-2	NA	TGTGCCAGCAGCCAGCATAGCCTTAGCACAGATACGCAGTATTTT	CASSQHSLSTDTQYF
TRBD1	TRBJ2-1	TRBV27	NA	TGTGCCAGCAGCCAACTCTCTCGGACAGGGGAGTACAATGAGCAGTTCTTC	CASSQLSRTGEYNEQFF
TRBD1	TRBJ1-1	TRBV4-2	NA	TGTGCCAGCAGCCAAGGGGGACAGGGGAGTACTGAAGCTTTCTTT	CASSQGGQGSTEAFF
NA	TRBJ2-1	TRBV7-3	NA	TGTGCCAGCAGCTTACTGGGAGGATTTGTTGAGCAGTTCTTC	CASSLLGGFVEQFF
NA	TRBJ1-6	TRBV7-3	NA	TGTGCCAGCAGCTTAATCGGCGGCGACAATTCACCCCTCCACTTT	CASSLIGGDNSPLHF
NA	TRBJ2-3	TRBV7-9	NA	TGTGCCAGCAGCTTAGAGGAGCCAGATACGCAGTATTTT	CASSLEEPDTQYF
NA	TRBJ1-2	TRBV2	NA	TGTGCCAGCAGTGGTGAGGCCGTCGACTATGGCTACACCTTC	CASSGEAVDYGYTF
TRBD2	TRBJ2-5	TRBV5-1	NA	TGCGCCAGCAGCTGGACCCTTGGGAGGGTAGGGGAGACCCAGTACTTC	CASSWTLGRVGETQYF
TRBD1	TRBJ1-4	TRBV18	NA	TGTGCCAGCTCACCGTCGACAGGGGCAGAGGAAAAACTGTTTTTT	CASSPSTGAEEKLFF
TRBD1	TRBJ1-2	TRBV10-2	NA	TGCGCCAGCACTCGACAGGGTCGGGACTATGGCTACACCTTC	CASTRQGRDYGYTF
TRBD1	TRBJ1-1	TRBV29-1	NA	TGCAGCGTTGGCGGACAGGGGAACACTGAAGCTTTCTTT	CSVGGQGNTEAFF
TRBD1	TRBJ1-1	TRBV5-1	NA	TGCGCCAGCAGCTTCTCCGGGACAGGGCACACTGAAGCTTTCTTT	CASSFSGTGHTEAFF
TRBD1	TRBJ1-2	TRBV12-5	NA	TGTGCTAGTGGTTTGGTAACCGGGACAGGGTTTGGCTACACCTTC	CASGLVTGTGFGYTF
TRBD1	TRBJ1-2	TRBV4-2	NA	TGTGCCAGCAGCTCGGACAGGCAGCTCAACTATGGCTACACCTTC	CASSSDRQLNYGYTF
NA	TRBJ1-5	TRBV6-5	NA	TGTGCCAGCTGTCCAGTAAACGGCAATCAGCCCCAGCATTTT	CASCPVNGNQPQHF
TRBD2	TRBJ2-1	TRBV4-1	NA	TGCGCCAGCAGCCCCCTGGCGGGGGGGCCGCTTGAGCAGTTCTTC	CASSPLAGGPLEQFF
NA	TRBJ1-5	TRBV11-1	NA	TGTGCCAGCAGCTTAGGGGGCGGTCAGCCCCAGCATTTT	CASSLGGGQPQHF